The TCR beta chain under discussion was sequenced for a study of blood T cell repertoires in COVID-19. On the study more broadly: Material from acute and convalescent COVID-19 was sourced from the United States, Italy and Spain.

Generated by immunoSEQ multiplex PCR, the TCRdb table keeps only in-frame clones and is missing some. Seen here are 180,000 or so clones, about 85% observed once, and the top ten hold around 9.8%. The CDR3 loop spans 17 amino acids. With 5 bases clipped from V and 5 bases from J, the junction kept 8 bases outside the gene matches. Germline V gene lookup returns CDR1 SGHTA and CDR2 FQGTGA. Source material: peripheral blood. The chain joins TRBV7-3 to TRBJ2-2; 13 bases are shared with TRBD2. This TCR came from a woman at least 80 years old with acute or convalescent COVID-19. CDR3 sequence (DNA): TGTGCCAGCAGCCGGTCCGGGACTAGCGGGGTAACCGGGGAGCTGTTTTTT. Its protein is CASSRSGTSGVTGELFF.